This T cell receptor beta chain was found in a study of T cell responses to AZD1222 COVID-19 vaccine. Findings and limits, study-wide: The reported proportion of spike-specific TCRs targeting unmutated variant regions was nearly half. In all cases, repertoires were sampled only after the peak T cell response. Donors in the cohort were predominantly white British and more often female, and clonal diversity was possibly underestimated.

Profiled with immunoSEQ multiplex PCR; TCRdb holds only in-frame clones, not every one. The profile covers about 270,000 clones, with approximately 94% appearing a single time and 0.55% taken by the ten largest. The CDR3 contains 12 residues. Deletions cut 4 bases from V and 7 bases from J, with 11 bases between. Pooling was applied to second doses at about 4 or about 12 weeks. Concerning this clone: Its antigen remains unknown.

Here the sequenced sample was peripheral blood, taken 28 days after the second AZD1222 dose. This chain uses TRBV12-3 or TRBV12-4 with TRBJ2-7, with D unresolved. The clonotype originates from an adult who received the AZD1222 COVID-19 vaccine. The CDR3 loop reads CASSSGYWEQYF. In DNA, the CDR3 is TGTGCCAGCAGTTCTGGCTACTGGGAGCAGTACTTC.